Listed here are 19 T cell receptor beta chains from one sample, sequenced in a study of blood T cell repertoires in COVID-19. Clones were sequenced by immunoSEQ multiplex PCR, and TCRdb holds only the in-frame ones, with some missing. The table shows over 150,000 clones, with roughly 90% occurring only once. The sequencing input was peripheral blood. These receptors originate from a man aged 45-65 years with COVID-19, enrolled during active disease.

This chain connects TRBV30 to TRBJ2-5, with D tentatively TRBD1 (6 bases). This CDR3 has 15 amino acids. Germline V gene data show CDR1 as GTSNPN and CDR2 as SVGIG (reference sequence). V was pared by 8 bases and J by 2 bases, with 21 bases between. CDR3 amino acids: CAHTRDTGSQETQYF. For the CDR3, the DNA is TGTGCCCACACCCGGGACACCGGGTCACAAGAGACCCAGTACTTC.

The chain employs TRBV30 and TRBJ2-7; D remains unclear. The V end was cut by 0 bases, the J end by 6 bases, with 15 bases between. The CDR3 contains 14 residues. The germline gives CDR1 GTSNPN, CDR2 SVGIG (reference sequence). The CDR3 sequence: CAWSVNFKSGEQYF. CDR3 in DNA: TGTGCCTGGAGTGTAAATTTCAAATCGGGCGAGCAGTACTTC.

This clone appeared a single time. The chain's CDR3 is CASSQEWGRLNYGYTF. The CDR3 region has the DNA TGCGCCAGCAGCCAAGAATGGGGGAGGCTAAACTATGGCTACACCTTC. The chain is built from TRBV4-3 and TRBJ1-2; TRBD1 is a possible D gene (5 bases). Trimming cost V 0 bases and J 2 bases, with 13 bases left between them. The CDR3 has 16 residues. Germline CDR1 and CDR2: LGHNA and YSLEER.

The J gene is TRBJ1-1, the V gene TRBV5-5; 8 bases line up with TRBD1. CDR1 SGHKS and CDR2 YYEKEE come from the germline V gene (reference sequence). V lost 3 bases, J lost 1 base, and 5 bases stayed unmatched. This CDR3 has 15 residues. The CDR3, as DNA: TGTGCCAGCAGCTCTCAGGGGGCACAGAACACTGAAGCTTTCTTT. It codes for CASSSQGAQNTEAFF.

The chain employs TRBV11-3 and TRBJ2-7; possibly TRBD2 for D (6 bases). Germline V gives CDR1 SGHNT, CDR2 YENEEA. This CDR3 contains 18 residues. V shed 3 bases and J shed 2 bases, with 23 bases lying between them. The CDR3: CASSFFILTQRAPYEQYF. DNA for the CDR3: TGTGCCAGCAGCTTTTTCATCCTCACTCAGCGGGCCCCCTACGAGCAGTACTTC.

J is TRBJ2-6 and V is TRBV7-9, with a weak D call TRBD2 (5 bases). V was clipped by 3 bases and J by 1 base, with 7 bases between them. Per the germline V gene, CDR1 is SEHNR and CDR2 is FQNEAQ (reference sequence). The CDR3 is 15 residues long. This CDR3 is CASSLEASGANVLTF. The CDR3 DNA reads TGTGCCAGCAGCTTGGAGGCGTCTGGGGCCAACGTCCTGACTTTC.

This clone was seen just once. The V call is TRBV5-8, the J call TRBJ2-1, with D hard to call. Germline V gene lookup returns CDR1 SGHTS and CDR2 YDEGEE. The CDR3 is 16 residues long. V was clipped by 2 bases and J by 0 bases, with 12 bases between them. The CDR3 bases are TGTGCCAGCAGCTTTCCGGTACAGAGCTCCTACAATGAGCAGTTCTTC. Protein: CASSFPVQSSYNEQFF.

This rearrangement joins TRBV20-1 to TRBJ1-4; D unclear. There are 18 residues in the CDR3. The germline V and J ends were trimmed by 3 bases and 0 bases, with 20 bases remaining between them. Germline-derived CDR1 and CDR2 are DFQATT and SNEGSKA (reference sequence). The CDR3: CSASAGRRSGTTNEKLFF. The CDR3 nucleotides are TGCAGTGCTAGTGCTGGCCGAAGGTCGGGTACAACTAATGAAAAACTGTTTTTT.

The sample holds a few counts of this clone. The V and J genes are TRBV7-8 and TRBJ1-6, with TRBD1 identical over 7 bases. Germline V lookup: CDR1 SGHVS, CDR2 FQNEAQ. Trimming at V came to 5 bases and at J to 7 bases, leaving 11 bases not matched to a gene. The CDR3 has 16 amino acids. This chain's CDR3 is CASSTQDRNPNSPLHF. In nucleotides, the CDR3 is TGTGCCAGCAGCACACAGGACAGGAACCCCAATTCACCCCTCCACTTT. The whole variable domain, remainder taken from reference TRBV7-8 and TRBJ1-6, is GAGVSQSPRYKVAKRGQDVALRCDPISGHVSLFWYQQALGQGPEFLTYFQNEAQLDKSGLPSDRFFAERPEGSVSTLKIQRTQQEDSAVYLCASSTQDRNPNSPLHFGNGTRLTVT.

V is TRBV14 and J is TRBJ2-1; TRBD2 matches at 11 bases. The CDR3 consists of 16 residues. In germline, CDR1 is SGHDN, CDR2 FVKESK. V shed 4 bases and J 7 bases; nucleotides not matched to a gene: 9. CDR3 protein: CASSPLAGGTENEQFF. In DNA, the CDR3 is TGTGCCAGCAGCCCCCTAGCGGGAGGAACAGAGAATGAGCAGTTCTTC.

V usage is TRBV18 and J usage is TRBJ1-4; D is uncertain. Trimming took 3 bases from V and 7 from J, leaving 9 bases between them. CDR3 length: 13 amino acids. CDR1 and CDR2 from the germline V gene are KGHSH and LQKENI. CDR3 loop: CASSPGRVEKLFF. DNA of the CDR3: TGTGCCAGCTCACCGGGCCGCGTTGAAAAACTGTTTTTT. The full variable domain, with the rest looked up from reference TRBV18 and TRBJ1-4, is NAGVMQNPRHLVRRRGQEARLRCSPMKGHSHVYWYRQLPEEGLKFMVYLQKENIIDESGMPKERFSAEFPKEGPSILRIQQVVRGDSAAYFCASSPGRVEKLFFGSGTQLSVL.

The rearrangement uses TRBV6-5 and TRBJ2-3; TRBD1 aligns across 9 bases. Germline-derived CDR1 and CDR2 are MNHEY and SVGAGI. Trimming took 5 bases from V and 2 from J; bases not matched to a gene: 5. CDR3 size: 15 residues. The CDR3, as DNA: TGTGCCAGCAGTATCACAGGGGGCCTCACAGATACGCAGTATTTT. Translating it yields CASSITGGLTDTQYF.

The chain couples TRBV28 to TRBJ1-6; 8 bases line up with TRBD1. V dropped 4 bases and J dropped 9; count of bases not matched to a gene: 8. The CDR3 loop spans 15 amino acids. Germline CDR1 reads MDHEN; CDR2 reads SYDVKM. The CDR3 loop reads CASSYFGQGTSPLHF. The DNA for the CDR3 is TGTGCCAGCAGTTATTTTGGACAGGGAACTTCACCCCTCCACTTT. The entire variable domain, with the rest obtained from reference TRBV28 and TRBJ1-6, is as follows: DVKVTQSSRYLVKRTGEKVFLECVQDMDHENMFWYRQDPGLGLRLIYFSYDVKMKEKGDIPEGYSVSREKKERFSLILESASTNQTSMYLCASSYFGQGTSPLHFGNGTRLTVT.

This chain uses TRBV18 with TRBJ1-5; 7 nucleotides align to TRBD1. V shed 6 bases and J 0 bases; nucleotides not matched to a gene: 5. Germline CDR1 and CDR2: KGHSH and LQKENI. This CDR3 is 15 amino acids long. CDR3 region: CASSPTGISNQPQHF. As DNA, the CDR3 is TGTGCCAGCTCCCCGACAGGGATTAGCAATCAGCCCCAGCATTTT.

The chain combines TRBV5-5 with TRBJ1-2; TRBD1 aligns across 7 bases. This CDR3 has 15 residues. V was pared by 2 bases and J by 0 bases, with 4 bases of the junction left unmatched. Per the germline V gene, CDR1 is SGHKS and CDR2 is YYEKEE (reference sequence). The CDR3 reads CASSFSGTANYGYTF. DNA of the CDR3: TGTGCCAGCAGCTTCTCCGGGACAGCTAACTATGGCTACACCTTC. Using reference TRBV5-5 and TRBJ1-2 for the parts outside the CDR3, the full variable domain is DAGVTQSPTHLIKTRGQQVTLRCSPISGHKSVSWYQQVLGQGPQFIFQYYEKEERGRGNFPDRFSARQFPNYSSELNVNALLLGDSALYLCASSFSGTANYGYTFGSGTRLTVV.

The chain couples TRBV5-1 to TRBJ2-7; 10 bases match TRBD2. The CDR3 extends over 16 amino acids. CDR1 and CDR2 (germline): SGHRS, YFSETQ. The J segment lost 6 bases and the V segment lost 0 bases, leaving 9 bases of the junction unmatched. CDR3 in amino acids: CASSLGTSGISGEQYF. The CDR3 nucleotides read TGCGCCAGCAGCTTGGGAACTAGCGGGATCTCGGGCGAGCAGTACTTC.

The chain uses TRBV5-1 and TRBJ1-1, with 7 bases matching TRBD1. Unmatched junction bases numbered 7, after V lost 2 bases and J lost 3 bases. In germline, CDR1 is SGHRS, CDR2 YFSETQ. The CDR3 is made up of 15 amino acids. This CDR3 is CASSFLTGSDTEAFF. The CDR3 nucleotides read TGCGCCAGCAGCTTCCTGACAGGGTCGGACACTGAAGCTTTCTTT.

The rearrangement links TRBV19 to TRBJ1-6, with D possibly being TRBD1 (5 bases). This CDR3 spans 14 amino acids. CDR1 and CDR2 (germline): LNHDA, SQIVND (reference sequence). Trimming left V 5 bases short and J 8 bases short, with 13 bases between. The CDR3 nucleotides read TGTGCCAGTAGTTCAACAGGCGCTGATTCACCCCTCCACTTT. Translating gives CASSSTGADSPLHF.

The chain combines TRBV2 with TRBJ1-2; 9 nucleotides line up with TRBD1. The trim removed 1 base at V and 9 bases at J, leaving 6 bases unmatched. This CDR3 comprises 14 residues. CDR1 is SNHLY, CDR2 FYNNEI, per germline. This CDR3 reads CASSEVGQGYRYTF. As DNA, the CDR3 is TGTGCCAGCAGTGAAGTGGGACAGGGTTATCGCTACACCTTC.